This passage covers 20 T cell receptor beta chains from one sample sequenced in a study of blood T cells in healthy people across ages. Using a J-beta primer mix together with a sample-barcoded 5' primer, a second PCR was run for about 6 to 12 cycles. Each CDR3 protein is one row after TCRdb ran MiXCR on the 5' RACE reads. The sample lists over 1,300,000 distinct CDR3 sequences; approximately 60% were seen once. The sequenced material came from blood. These receptor sequences come from a man aged 18 to 29 in good health.

Only one count was recorded for this clonotype. The chain uses TRBV20-1 and TRBJ2-7, with unresolved D. Trimming took 0 bases from V and 4 from J, leaving 10 bases between them. Germline V gene sequence: CDR1 DFQATT, CDR2 SNEGSKA (reference sequence). The CDR3 spans 13 residues. CDR3 amino acids: CSARDPERYEQYF. In nucleotides, the CDR3 is TGCAGTGCTAGAGATCCGGAGAGGTACGAGCAGTACTTC.

CDR3 amino acids: CASRGLDRAGLDYGYTF. CDR3 nucleotides: TGTGCCAGCAGGGGATTGGACAGGGCCGGGCTTGACTATGGCTACACCTTC. The chain links TRBV6-1 to TRBJ1-2; TRBD1 aligns across 8 bases. The germline V gene encodes CDR1 MNHNS and CDR2 SASEGT. This CDR3 comprises 17 residues. J was trimmed by 3 bases and V by 6 bases; bases with no gene match: 15.

The V gene is TRBV5-1, the J gene TRBJ2-2, with 7 bases that match TRBD1. Germline CDR1 and CDR2: SGHRS and YFSETQ. The V and J ends lost 7 bases and 7 bases, in that order; junction bases with no gene match: 7. This CDR3 comprises 13 residues. CDR3 nucleotides: TGCGCCAGCGGGTCGACAGGGTTCGGGGAGCTGTTTTTT. It translates to CASGSTGFGELFF.

This clonotype appeared once. J is TRBJ2-1 and V is TRBV28, with D possibly TRBD2 on 6 matching bases. The DNA end is a closer match to TRBJ2-7, so the J assignment may be wrong. Germline-derived CDR1 and CDR2 are MDHEN and SYDVKM. There are 13 residues in the CDR3. CDR3 sequence: CASRRLGVGEQYF. The CDR3 bases are TGTGCCAGCAGGCGACTAGGTGTAGGGGAGCAGTACTTC.

The V gene is TRBV2, the J gene TRBJ1-6; 7 bases fit TRBD1. The V gene end was trimmed by 8 bases and the J gene end by 7 bases; junction bases not matched to a gene: 5. The germline V gene encodes CDR1 SNHLY and CDR2 FYNNEI. There are 13 residues in the CDR3. CDR3 sequence: CASEGTENSPLHF. The DNA of the CDR3 is TGTGCCAGCGAGGGGACAGAGAATTCACCCCTCCACTTT.

The sample holds a few counts of this clonotype. The chain joins TRBV6-1 to TRBJ1-2; D is ambiguous. V was trimmed by 3 bases and J by 7 bases, leaving 6 bases between them. CDR3 length equals 11 residues. Germline-derived CDR1 and CDR2 are MNHNS and SASEGT. The CDR3 here is CASSDWIGYTF. In nucleotides, the CDR3 is TGTGCCAGCAGTGATTGGATTGGCTACACCTTC.

CDR3 region: CAWSAGNGRNEQYF. CDR3 bases: TGTGCCTGGAGTGCGGGGAACGGCCGGAACGAGCAGTACTTC. This chain connects TRBV30 to TRBJ2-7; maybe TRBD2 (5 bases). The germline V and J ends were trimmed by 1 base and 5 bases, with 15 bases remaining between them. Germline lookup yields CDR1 GTSNPN and CDR2 SVGIG (reference sequence). CDR3 length: 14 amino acids. Full variable domain (remainder filled in from reference TRBV30 and TRBJ2-7): SQTIHQWPATLVQPVGSPLSLECTVEGTSNPNLYWYRQAAGRGLQLLFYSVGIGQISSEVPQNLSASRPQDRQFILSSKKLLLSDSGFYLCAWSAGNGRNEQYFGPGTRLTVT.

The gene calls are TRBV20-1 and TRBJ2-5; weak D call: TRBD1 (6 bases). Germline CDR1 reads DFQATT; CDR2 reads SNEGSKA (reference sequence). This CDR3 is built from 16 residues. V lost 6 bases, J lost 5 bases, and 25 bases lay in between. CDR3 in amino acids: CSADDRRRKPTETQYF. The CDR3 DNA follows: TGCAGTGCAGACGACAGGCGCCGCAAACCAACGGAGACCCAGTACTTC.

The V gene is TRBV27, the J gene TRBJ1-6; 7 nucleotides match TRBD1. The CDR3 has 17 residues. Per the germline V gene, CDR1 is MNHEY and CDR2 is SMNVEV (reference sequence). V trimming: 6 bases; J trimming: 0 bases; junction bases outside the gene matches: 8. The CDR3 spells CASSQGQTSSYNSPLHF. The CDR3 nucleotides read TGTGCCAGCAGCCAGGGACAGACGAGCTCCTATAATTCACCCCTCCACTTT.

This clonotype was recorded only once. The CDR3 nucleotides are TGTGCCAGCAGTCAGGGGGCGGGAAACACCATATATTTT. Translated: CASSQGAGNTIYF. J is TRBJ1-3 and V is TRBV12-3 or TRBV12-4; 8 bases agree with TRBD1. The CDR3 contains 13 residues. The V gene end was trimmed by 5 bases and the J gene end by 4 bases; junction bases not matched to a gene: 1.

V and J are TRBV12-3 or TRBV12-4 and TRBJ2-4; a possible D gene is TRBD1 (6 bases). The length of the CDR3 is 14 residues. Trimming removed 6 bases from V and 4 bases from J, with 13 bases in between. The CDR3 bases are TGTGCCAGCAGGGGGGACATATTAAAAAACATTCAGTACTTC. This gives the protein CASRGDILKNIQYF.

This clonotype was seen a handful of times. This chain joins TRBV12-3 or TRBV12-4 and TRBJ2-7; D is possibly TRBD2 (5 bases). CDR3 size: 16 residues. The ends were cut back, 5 bases at V and 0 bases at J, with 17 bases in the middle. The CDR3 DNA follows: TGTGCCAGCAGTCCATTAGCGTCCTTAAGCTCCTACGAGCAGTACTTC. Its protein product is CASSPLASLSSYEQYF.

V is TRBV10-3 and J is TRBJ2-5; possibly TRBD1 for D (5 bases). CDR3 length: 12 residues. The ends were cut back, 10 bases at V and 3 bases at J, with 12 bases in the middle. Germline V gives CDR1 ENHRY, CDR2 SYGVKD. The CDR3 DNA reads TGTGCCACCAGGGCCGAAAAAGAGACCCAGTACTTC. Translation gives CATRAEKETQYF.

This rearrangement joins TRBV7-6 to TRBJ2-1, with 10 bases identical to TRBD2. V lost 0 bases to trimming and J lost 7 bases; unmatched junction nucleotides: 6. The CDR3 sequence is 16 residues long. Germline values: CDR1 SGHVS, CDR2 FNYEAQ. The DNA for the CDR3 is TGTGCCAGCAGCTTAGCGAGCGGGAGGGCCCAAAATGAGCAGTTCTTC. It translates to CASSLASGRAQNEQFF.

This chain links TRBV4-2 with TRBJ2-1; TRBD2 aligns across 7 bases. The junction had 14 bases not matched to a gene; V was cut back by 4 bases and J by 8 bases. The V gene's germline CDR1 is LGHNA and CDR2 YNFKEQ. The CDR3 has 16 amino acids. The CDR3 sequence: CASSPLRTRRVDEQFF. CDR3 in DNA: TGTGCCAGCAGCCCCCTCCGGACTAGGAGGGTCGATGAGCAGTTCTTC.

The chain joins TRBV28 to TRBJ2-3; TRBD2 agrees at 7 bases. The CDR3 extends over 16 amino acids. Unmatched junction bases numbered 14, after V lost 7 bases and J lost 4 bases. Germline values: CDR1 MDHEN, CDR2 SYDVKM. The CDR3 DNA is TGTGCCAGCACGGAAAACAAACTAGCGAGGTCAGATACGCAGTATTTT. This translates into CASTENKLARSDTQYF.

The chain has TRBV20-1 and TRBJ2-3; D is possibly TRBD1 or TRBD2 (6 bases each). Trimming took off 0 bases at V and 2 bases at J, with 12 bases between the two ends. This CDR3 spans 15 amino acids. Germline CDR1 and CDR2: DFQATT and SNEGSKA (reference sequence). This CDR3 is CSARDPRGATDTQYF. Written as DNA, the CDR3 is TGCAGTGCTAGAGATCCGAGGGGGGCCACAGATACGCAGTATTTT.

The chain is built from TRBV12-3 or TRBV12-4 and TRBJ2-6; D not resolved. This CDR3 is built from 18 residues. Between the trimmed V and J ends, which lost 5 bases and 0 bases, there was a span of 17 bases. CDR3 sequence: CASSPWTRAPSGANVLTF. In DNA form, the CDR3 reads TGTGCCAGCAGTCCCTGGACCCGTGCACCCTCTGGGGCCAACGTCCTGACTTTC.

The sample holds a few counts of this clonotype. V and J are TRBV20-1 and TRBJ1-4; D gene ambiguous. Germline V gene data show CDR1 as DFQATT and CDR2 as SNEGSKA (reference sequence). CDR3 length: 13 amino acids. Trimming removed 6 bases from V and 6 bases from J, with 14 bases in between. CDR3 residues: CSAADPRDEKLFF. The CDR3 coding sequence is TGCAGTGCCGCAGACCCCCGGGATGAAAAACTGTTTTTT.

The genes are TRBV6-1 and TRBJ2-1, with TRBD2 matching 9 bases. Unmatched junction bases numbered 6, after V lost 8 bases and J lost 4 bases. This CDR3 has 14 amino acids. Germline V gene lookup returns CDR1 MNHNS and CDR2 SASEGT. CDR3 loop: CASRGLASYNEQFF. CDR3 DNA sequence: TGTGCCAGCCGCGGACTAGCGAGTTACAATGAGCAGTTCTTC.